This entry is about one TCR beta chain. The sample belongs to a study of T cell changes during pregnancy in multiple sclerosis. Measured with immunoSEQ multiplex PCR; TCRdb has only the in-frame clones, and not every one. The sample has 20,000 to 25,000 clones, 85% to 95% seen once; the top ten hold 0.65% to 0.85%. This specimen consisted of CD4+ T cells from peripheral blood mononuclear cells, obtained in the third trimester of pregnancy. This TCR came from a female donor with multiple sclerosis, enrolled in a pregnancy study.

In DNA form, the CDR3 reads TGTGCCAGCGCGGGGACCCTAAGGGAGACCCAGTACTTC. Protein sequence: CASAGTLRETQYF. The rearrangement joins TRBV6-1 to TRBJ2-5, with a possible D match to TRBD2 (6 bases). Germline CDR1 reads MNHNS; CDR2 reads SASEGT. V was clipped by 8 bases and J by 5 bases, with 15 bases between them. The CDR3 sequence is 13 residues long.